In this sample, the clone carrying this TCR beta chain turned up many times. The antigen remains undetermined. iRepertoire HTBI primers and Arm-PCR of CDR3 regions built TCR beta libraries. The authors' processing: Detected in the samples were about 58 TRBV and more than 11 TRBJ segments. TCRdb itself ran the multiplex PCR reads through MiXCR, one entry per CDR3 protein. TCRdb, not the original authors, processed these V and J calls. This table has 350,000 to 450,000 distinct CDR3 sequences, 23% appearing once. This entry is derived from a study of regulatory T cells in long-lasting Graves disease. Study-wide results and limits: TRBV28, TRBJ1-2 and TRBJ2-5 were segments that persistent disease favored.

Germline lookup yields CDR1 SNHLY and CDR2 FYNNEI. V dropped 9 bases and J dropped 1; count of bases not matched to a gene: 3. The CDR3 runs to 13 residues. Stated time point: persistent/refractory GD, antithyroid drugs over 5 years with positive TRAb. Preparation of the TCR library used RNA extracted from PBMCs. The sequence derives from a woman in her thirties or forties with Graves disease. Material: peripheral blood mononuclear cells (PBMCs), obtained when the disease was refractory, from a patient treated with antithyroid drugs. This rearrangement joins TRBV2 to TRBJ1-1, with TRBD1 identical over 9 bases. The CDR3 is CASGQGRNTEAFF. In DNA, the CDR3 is TGTGCCAGTGGACAGGGGAGGAACACTGAAGCTTTCTTT.